Below, 10 T cell receptor beta chains from the same sample are listed, as sequenced in a study of T cells in women clearing cervical HPV infection. Sequenced by immunoSEQ multiplex PCR; TCRdb stores in-frame clones only, minus some. The sample includes 15,000 or so clones. Source material: blood buffy coat. These receptors were taken from a woman aged 18 to 75 with a cervical HPV16 infection that either progressed to CIN3+ or cleared (not recorded which).

As to this clone: The read stops 3 residues short of the end of the CDR3; the missing end is completed from the germline J gene. The rearrangement uses TRBV28 and TRBJ1-4; 8 positions agree with TRBD1. This CDR3 has 16 residues. V shed 4 bases and J 0 bases; nucleotides not matched to a gene: 4. Per germline, CDR1 MDHEN and CDR2 SYDVKM. The part of the CDR3 DNA that was read is TGTGCCAGCAGTTCGACAGGGGCCGCAACTAATGAAAAA. Amino acid sequence: CASSSTGAATNEK. From start to end, the CDR3 is CASSSTGAATNEKLFF.

In the case of this clone: From the germline J gene comes the end of the CDR3, since the read stops 3 residues before it. The V gene is TRBV30, the J gene TRBJ1-1, with D hard to call. Per germline, CDR1 GTSNPN and CDR2 SVGIG (reference sequence). The CDR3 runs 13 residues. The CDR3 region is CAWSKSSNGGAFF. CDR3 DNA (partial): TGTGCCTGGAGCAAGAGCAGTAATGGAGGG. The variable domain in full, with the rest retrieved from reference TRBV30 and TRBJ1-1, is SQTIHQWPATLVQPVGSPLSLECTVEGTSNPNLYWYRQAAGRGLQLLFYSVGIGQISSEVPQNLSASRPQDRQFILSSKKLLLSDSGFYLCAWSKSSNGGAFFGQGTRLTVV.

In regard to this clone: Coverage ceases 3 residues before the CDR3 finishes, and the germline J gene fills in the end. The gene calls are TRBV6-2 or TRBV6-3 and TRBJ2-3; 11 bases align to TRBD2. V gave up 4 bases and J gave up 4 bases; unmatched junction bases: 7. CDR3 length equals 16 residues. Germline V CDR1 and CDR2: MNHEY, SVGEGT. The CDR3 DNA, read in part, is TGTGCCAGCAGTTCTCGTAGCGGGAGGGCCTCAGATACG. It codes for CASSSRSGRASDT. The entire CDR3 reads CASSSRSGRASDTQYF.

Worth noting for this clone: The read terminates 3 residues before the CDR3 end, so the remaining end is supplied by the germline J gene. The chain employs TRBV18 and TRBJ2-5; D is undetermined. CDR3 length equals 11 residues. V was pared by 8 bases and J by 3 bases, with 7 bases between. Germline values: CDR1 KGHSH, CDR2 LQKENI. The CDR3 reads CASLKEETQYF. CDR3 DNA, as far as it was read: TGTGCCAGCCTAAAAGAAGAGACC.

About this clone: The CDR3 end falls 3 residues outside the read, so it is completed with the germline J gene. The rearrangement joins TRBV7-9 to TRBJ1-2, with 8 bases lining up with TRBD1. Germline CDR1 reads SEHNR; CDR2 reads FQNEAQ (reference sequence). Trimming at V came to 5 bases and at J to 5 bases, leaving 4 bases not matched to a gene. This CDR3 has 13 amino acids. The part of the CDR3 DNA that was read is TGTGCCAGCAGCCCGGGACAGGCGTATGGC. The encoded protein is CASSPGQAYG. In full, the CDR3 is CASSPGQAYGYTF. The variable domain in full, with the rest retrieved from reference TRBV7-9 and TRBJ1-2, is DTGVSQNPRHKITKRGQNVTFRCDPISEHNRLYWYRQTLGQGPEFLTYFQNEAQLEKSRLLSDRFSAERPKGSFSTLEIQRTEQGDSAMYLCASSPGQAYGYTFGSGTRLTVV.

A note on this clone: The CDR3 end is not reached by the read, which stops 3 residues before it; the germline J gene fills it in. V usage is TRBV20-1 and J usage is TRBJ1-2; D is unresolved. CDR1 and CDR2 (germline): DFQATT, SNEGSKA (reference sequence). The CDR3 spans 11 residues. CDR3 amino acids: CSANQLEGYTF. Incomplete CDR3 DNA: TGCAGTGCAAACCAATTAGAGGGC.

With regard to this clone: The read falls 3 residues short of the CDR3 end, and the missing part is taken from the germline J gene. This chain links TRBV30 with TRBJ2-1, with 11 bases fitting TRBD2. V lost 4 bases and J lost 6; bases outside the gene matches: 8. The CDR3 spans 15 residues. In germline, CDR1 is GTSNPN, CDR2 SVGIG (reference sequence). The chain's CDR3 is CAWKAGLAVSNEQFF. CDR3 DNA (partial): TGTGCCTGGAAGGCGGGACTAGCGGTTAGCAATGAG.

The CDR3 sequence: CASSDLFGYTF. Incomplete CDR3 DNA: TGTGCCAGCAGTGACTTGTTTGGC. The genes are TRBV6-1 and TRBJ1-2; D ambiguous. Read data end 3 residues before the CDR3 end; the end is taken from the germline J gene. The CDR3 consists of 11 residues. Germline CDR1 reads MNHNS; CDR2 reads SASEGT. Between the trimmed V and J ends, which lost 3 bases and 7 bases, there was a span of 6 bases.

Remarks on this clone: With the read ending 3 residues before the CDR3 end, the germline J gene is used to fill in that end. J is TRBJ1-2 and V is TRBV18; D gene ambiguous. Germline V lookup: CDR1 KGHSH, CDR2 LQKENI. This CDR3 has 14 residues. CDR3 in amino acids: CASSPPRYSLDYTF. The CDR3 DNA, read in part, is TGTGCCAGCTCACCACCGCGTTATTCCCTCGAC.

Its frequency marks this clone as medium-sized. The CDR3 extends 3 residues past the end of the read, so its final part is completed from the germline J gene. The chain is built from TRBV7-3 and TRBJ2-3; D not certain. Germline values: CDR1 SGHTA, CDR2 FQGTGA. V lost 4 bases, J lost 2 bases, and 7 bases lay in between. The CDR3 runs to 13 residues. The CDR3 here is CASSSKNTDTQYF. CDR3 DNA, as far as it was read: TGTGCCAGCAGCTCTAAGAACACAGATACG.